This T cell receptor beta chain was recovered during a study of breast tumors, draining lymph nodes, adjacent tissues (dated by TCRdb to 2016 to 2018). A note on the overall study: The study compared TCR beta repertoires across tumor, adjacent nontumor tissue and axillary lymph nodes from breast cancer patients. The study was designed to assess the relationships and possible T-cell exchange between tumor, surrounding tissue and draining lymph node repertoires in human breast cancer.

The axillary draining lymph nodes of breast cancer patients were the source of the lymph node samples. Measured from the cysteine to the phenylalanine, the CDR3 is 12 residues long. The entry retains the CDR3 DNA only, 36 bases that are in frame from base 1. Trimming removed 0 bases from V and 10 bases from J, leaving 9 bases between the germline ends. From a lookup of the germline V gene (reference sequence), CDR1 and CDR2 are SEHNR and FQNEAQ. Overall study results and their limits: Tumor and nontumor tissue repertoires were significantly more similar in luminal-like than in basal-like breast cancer. Tumor T-cell repertoires showed less diversity than lymph node repertoires and more diversity than nontumor tissue repertoires, and tumor T-cell repertoires showed preferential V and J gene usage. The data were judged consistent with most tumor T cells deriving from the lymph node and then expanding within tumor tissue. The conclusion that tumor T cells originate in lymph nodes was presented as consistent with a hypothesis rather than as directly demonstrated.

This clonotype was recorded many times. No antigen is known for it. The input lacks base qualities; no much larger clone sits a single base away. TCRdb names Illumina HiSeq 2000 as the instrument used. Multiplex PCR amplification was used to generate the TCR beta chain libraries. The amplified TCR beta chain products were analyzed by high-throughput sequencing. The public reads were run again by TCRdb, first through fastp at Q25 and then through MiXCR, and only productive beta chains were kept. Here each entry gathers all rows of one CDR3 protein and keeps the most common genes and DNA. The sample contains about 89,000 distinct CDR3 sequences, over 25% of them found a single time. Jointly, the top ten make up about 8% of the sample.

Input material: axillary lymph node tissue. The chain joins TRBV7-9 to TRBJ2-5; the D gene lacks a confident call. This sequence originates from a female donor with breast cancer. Some clones in this sample may be carry-over from other donors' samples. This receptor has the CDR3 CASSLAWAYQYF. The nucleotide sequence reads as follows: TGTGCCAGCAGCTTAGCCTGGGCGTACCAGTACTTC.